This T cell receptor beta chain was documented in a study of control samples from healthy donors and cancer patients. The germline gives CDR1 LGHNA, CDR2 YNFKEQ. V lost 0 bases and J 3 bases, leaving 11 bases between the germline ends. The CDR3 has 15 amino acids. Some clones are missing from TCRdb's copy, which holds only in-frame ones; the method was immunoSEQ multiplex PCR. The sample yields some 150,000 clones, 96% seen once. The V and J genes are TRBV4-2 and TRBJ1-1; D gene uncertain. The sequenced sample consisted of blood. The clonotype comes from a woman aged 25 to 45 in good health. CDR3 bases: TGTGCCAGCAGCCAAGACCGTTCTTTGGACACTGAAGCTTTCTTT. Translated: CASSQDRSLDTEAFF.